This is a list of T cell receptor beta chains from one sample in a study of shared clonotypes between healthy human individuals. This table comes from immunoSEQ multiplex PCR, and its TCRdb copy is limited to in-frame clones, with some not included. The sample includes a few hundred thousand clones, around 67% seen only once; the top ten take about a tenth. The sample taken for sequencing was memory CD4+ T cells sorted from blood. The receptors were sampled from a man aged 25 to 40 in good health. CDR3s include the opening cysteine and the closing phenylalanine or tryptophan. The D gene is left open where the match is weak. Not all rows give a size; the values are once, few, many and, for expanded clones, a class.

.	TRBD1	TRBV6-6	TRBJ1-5	CASSSPQGAGNQPQHF	TGTGCCAGCAGCTCACCCCAGGGGGCGGGCAATCAGCCCCAGCATTTT
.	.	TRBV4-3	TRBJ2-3	CASSRSRGEWVGTDTQYF	TGCGCCAGCAGCCGGTCAAGAGGGGAGTGGGTGGGCACAGATACGCAGTATTTT
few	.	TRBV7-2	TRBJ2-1	CASSPLSGGIEQFF	TGTGCCAGCAGCCCCCTATCGGGGGGCATTGAGCAGTTCTTC
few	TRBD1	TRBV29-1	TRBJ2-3	CSYRDRAPDTQYF	TGCAGCTACCGGGACAGGGCACCGGATACGCAGTATTTT
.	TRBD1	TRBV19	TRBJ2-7	CASSKVPRQGVDEQYF	TGTGCCAGTAGTAAGGTGCCCCGACAGGGGGTGGACGAGCAGTACTTC
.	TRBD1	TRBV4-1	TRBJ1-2	CASSQAGQYYGYTF	TGCGCCAGCAGCCAAGCGGGACAGTACTATGGCTACACCTTC
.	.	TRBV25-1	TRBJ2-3	CASSDPRLADTQYF	TGTGCCAGCAGTGATCCCCGACTAGCAGATACGCAGTATTTT
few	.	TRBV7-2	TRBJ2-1	CASSLEPGRTEQFF	TGTGCCAGCAGCTTAGAGCCCGGGAGAACTGAGCAGTTCTTC
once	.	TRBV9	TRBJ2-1	CASSVDSPTGTLNEQFF	TGTGCCAGCAGCGTAGACTCCCCGACCGGGACCCTCAATGAGCAGTTCTTC
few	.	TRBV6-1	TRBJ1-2	CASSEGTVSKGYTF	TGTGCCAGCAGTGAAGGGACAGTGTCGAAAGGCTACACCTTC